Described below is a single T cell receptor beta chain sequence and its context. The sample originates from a study of control samples from healthy donors and cancer patients. Measured with immunoSEQ multiplex PCR; TCRdb has only the in-frame clones, and not every one. This table has 100,000 to 150,000 clones, roughly 84% appearing once. The receptor was derived from a man in his forties in good health. Sequenced material: blood.

The DNA of the CDR3 is TGTGCCAGCTCACCATTCAACAGTCCGAACACCGGGGAGCTGTTTTTT. It is translated as CASSPFNSPNTGELFF. The V call is TRBV18, the J call TRBJ2-2; D ambiguous. The CDR3 contains 16 residues. Germline V gene sequence: CDR1 KGHSH, CDR2 LQKENI. Trimming stripped 2 bases from V and 0 bases from J, with 10 bases between.